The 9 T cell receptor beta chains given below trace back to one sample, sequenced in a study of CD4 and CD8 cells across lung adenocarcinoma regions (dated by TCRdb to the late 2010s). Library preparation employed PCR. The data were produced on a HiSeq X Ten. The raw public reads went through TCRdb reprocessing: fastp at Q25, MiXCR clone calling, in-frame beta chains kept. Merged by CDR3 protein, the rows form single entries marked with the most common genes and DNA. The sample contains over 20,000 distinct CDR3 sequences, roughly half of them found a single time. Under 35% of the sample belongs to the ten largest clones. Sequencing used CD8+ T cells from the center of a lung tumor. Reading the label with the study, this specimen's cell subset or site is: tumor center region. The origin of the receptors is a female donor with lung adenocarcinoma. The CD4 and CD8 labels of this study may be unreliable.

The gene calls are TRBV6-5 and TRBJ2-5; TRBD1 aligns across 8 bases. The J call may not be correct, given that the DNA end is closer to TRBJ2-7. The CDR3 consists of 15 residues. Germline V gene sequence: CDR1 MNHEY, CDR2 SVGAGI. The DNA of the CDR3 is TGTGCCAGCAGTTACTCGACAGGGGCAGGCTACGAGCAGTACTTC. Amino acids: CASSYSTGAGYEQYF.

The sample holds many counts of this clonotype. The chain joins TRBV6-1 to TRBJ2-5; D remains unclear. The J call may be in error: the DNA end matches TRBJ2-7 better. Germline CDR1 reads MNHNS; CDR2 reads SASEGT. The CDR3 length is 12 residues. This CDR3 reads CASHPAKDEQYV. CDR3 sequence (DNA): TGTGCCAGCCACCCCGCTAAGGACGAGCAGTACGTC.

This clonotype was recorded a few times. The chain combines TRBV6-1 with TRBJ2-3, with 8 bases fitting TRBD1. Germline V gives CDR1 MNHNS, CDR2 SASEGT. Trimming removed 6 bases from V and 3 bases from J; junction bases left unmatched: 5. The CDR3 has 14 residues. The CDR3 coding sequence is TGTGCCAGCAGGGTTGGGACAGGTACAGATACGCAGTATTTT. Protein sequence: CASRVGTGTDTQYF.

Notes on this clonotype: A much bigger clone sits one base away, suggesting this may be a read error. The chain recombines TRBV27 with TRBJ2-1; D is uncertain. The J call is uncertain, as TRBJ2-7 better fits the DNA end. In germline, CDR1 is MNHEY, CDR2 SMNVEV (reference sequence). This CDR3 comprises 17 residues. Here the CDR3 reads CASSSASGRSGNNEQYF. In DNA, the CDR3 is TGTGCCAGCAGTTCCGCCTCCGGCCGGAGTGGTAACAATGAGCAGTACTTC.

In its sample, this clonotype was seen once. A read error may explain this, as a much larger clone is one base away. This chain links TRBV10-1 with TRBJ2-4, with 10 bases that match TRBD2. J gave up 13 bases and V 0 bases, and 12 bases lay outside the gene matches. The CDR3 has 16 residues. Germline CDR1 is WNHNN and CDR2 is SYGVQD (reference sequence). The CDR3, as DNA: TGCGCCAGCAGTGAGTCTCTAGCGGGAGAGAACAATGAGCAGTACTTC. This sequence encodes CASSESLAGENNEQYF.

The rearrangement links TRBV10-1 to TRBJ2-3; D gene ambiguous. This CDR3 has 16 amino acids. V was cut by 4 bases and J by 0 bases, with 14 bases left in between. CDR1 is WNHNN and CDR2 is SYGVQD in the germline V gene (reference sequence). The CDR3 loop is CASSGSKAVSTDTQYF. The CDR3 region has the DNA TGCGCCAGCAGTGGCTCGAAGGCTGTGAGCACAGATACGCAGTATTTT.

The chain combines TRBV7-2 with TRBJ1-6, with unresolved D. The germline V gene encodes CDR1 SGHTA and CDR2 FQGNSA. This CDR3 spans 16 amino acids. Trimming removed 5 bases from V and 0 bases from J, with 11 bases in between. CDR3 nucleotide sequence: TGTGCCAGCAGCCTTGGCGGGAGCTCCTATAATTCACCCCTCCACTTT. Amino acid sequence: CASSLGGSSYNSPLHF.

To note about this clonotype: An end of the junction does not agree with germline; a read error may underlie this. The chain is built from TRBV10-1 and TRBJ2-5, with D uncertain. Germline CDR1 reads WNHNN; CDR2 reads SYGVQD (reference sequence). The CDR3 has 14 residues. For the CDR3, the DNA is TGCGCCAGCAAGGTCAGGCAAGACCAAGAGACCCAGTACTTT. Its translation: CASKVRQDQETQYF.

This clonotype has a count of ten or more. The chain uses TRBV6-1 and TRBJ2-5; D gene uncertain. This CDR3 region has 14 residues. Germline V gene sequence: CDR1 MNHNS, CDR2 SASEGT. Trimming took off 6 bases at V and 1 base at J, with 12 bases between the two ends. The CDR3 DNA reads TGTGCCAGCAGGGTGACACTGTCCCAAGAGACCCAGTACTTC. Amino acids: CASRVTLSQETQYF.